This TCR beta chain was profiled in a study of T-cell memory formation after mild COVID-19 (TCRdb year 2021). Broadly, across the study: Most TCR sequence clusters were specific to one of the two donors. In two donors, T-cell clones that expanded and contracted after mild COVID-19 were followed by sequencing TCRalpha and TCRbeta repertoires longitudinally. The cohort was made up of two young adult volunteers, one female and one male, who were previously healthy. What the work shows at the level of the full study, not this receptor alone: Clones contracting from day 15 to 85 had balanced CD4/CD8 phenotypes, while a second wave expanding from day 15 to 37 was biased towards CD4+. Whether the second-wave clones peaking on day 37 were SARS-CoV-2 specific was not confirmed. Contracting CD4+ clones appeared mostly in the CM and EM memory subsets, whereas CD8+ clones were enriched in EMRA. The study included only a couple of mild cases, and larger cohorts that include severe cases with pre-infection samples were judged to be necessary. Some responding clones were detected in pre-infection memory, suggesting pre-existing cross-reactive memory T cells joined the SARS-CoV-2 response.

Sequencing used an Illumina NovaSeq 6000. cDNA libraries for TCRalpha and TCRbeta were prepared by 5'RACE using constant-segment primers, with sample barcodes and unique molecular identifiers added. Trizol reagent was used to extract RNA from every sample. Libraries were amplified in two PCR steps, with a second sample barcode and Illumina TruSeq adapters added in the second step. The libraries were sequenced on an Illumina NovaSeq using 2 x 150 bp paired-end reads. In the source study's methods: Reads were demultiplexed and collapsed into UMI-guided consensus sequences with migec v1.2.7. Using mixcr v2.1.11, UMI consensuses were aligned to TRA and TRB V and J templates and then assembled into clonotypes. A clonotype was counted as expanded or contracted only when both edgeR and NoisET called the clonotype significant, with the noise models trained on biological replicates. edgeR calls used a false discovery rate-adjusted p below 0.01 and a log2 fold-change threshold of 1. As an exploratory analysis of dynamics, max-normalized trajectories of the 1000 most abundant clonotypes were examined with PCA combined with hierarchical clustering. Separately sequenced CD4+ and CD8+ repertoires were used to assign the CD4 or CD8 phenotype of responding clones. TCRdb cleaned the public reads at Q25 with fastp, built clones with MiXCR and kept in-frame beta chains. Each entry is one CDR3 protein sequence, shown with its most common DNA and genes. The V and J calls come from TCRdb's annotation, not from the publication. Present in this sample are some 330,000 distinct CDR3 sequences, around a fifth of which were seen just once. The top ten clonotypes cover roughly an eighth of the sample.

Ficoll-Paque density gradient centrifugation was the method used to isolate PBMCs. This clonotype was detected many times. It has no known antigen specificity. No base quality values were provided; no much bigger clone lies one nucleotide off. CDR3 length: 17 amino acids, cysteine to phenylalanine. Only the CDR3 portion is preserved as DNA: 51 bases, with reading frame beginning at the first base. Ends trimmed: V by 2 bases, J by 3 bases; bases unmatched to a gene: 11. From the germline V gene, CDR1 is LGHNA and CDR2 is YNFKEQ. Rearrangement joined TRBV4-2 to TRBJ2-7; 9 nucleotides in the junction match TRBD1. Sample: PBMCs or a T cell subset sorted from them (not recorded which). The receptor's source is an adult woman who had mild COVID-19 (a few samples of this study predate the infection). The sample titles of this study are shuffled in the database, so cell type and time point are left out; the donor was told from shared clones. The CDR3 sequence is CASSQPPDRGSLYEQYF. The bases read TGTGCCAGCAGCCAACCCCCGGACAGGGGATCCCTCTACGAGCAGTACTTC.